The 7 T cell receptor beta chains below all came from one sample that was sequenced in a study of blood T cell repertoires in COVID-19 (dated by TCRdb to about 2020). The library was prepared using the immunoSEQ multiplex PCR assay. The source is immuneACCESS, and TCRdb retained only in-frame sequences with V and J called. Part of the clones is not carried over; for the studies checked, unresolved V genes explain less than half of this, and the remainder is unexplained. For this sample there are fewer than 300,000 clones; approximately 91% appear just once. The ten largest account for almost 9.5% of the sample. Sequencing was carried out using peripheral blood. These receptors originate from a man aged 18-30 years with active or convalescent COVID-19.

In DNA, the CDR3 is TGTGCCAGCAGCGTAGGTTCAGGGGATGAAGCTTTCTTT. Protein product: CASSVGSGDEAFF. This rearrangement joins TRBV9 to TRBJ1-1, with a possible D match to TRBD1 (6 bases). The length of the CDR3 is 13 residues. V gave up 0 bases and J gave up 7 bases, with 10 bases separating them. Germline assignment: CDR1 SGDLS and CDR2 YYNGEE.

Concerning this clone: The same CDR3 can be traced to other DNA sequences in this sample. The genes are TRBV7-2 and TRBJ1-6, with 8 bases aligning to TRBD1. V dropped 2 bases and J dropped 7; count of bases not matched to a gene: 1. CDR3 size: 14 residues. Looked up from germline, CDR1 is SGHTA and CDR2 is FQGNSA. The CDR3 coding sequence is TGTGCCAGCAGCTTATCAGGGGGCAATTCACCCCTCCACTTT. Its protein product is CASSLSGGNSPLHF.

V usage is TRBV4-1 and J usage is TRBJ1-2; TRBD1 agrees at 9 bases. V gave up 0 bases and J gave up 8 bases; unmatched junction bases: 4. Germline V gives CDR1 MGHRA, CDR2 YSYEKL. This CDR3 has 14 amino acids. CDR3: CASSQDGTGLGYTF. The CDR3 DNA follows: TGCGCCAGCAGCCAAGATGGGACAGGGTTAGGCTACACCTTC.

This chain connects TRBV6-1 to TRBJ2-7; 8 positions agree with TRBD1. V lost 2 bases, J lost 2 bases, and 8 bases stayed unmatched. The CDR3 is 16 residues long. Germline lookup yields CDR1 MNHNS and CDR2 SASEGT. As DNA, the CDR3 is TGTGCCAGCAGTGAAATAGTTTCAGGGGGCGCCTACGAGCAGTACTTC. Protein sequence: CASSEIVSGGAYEQYF.

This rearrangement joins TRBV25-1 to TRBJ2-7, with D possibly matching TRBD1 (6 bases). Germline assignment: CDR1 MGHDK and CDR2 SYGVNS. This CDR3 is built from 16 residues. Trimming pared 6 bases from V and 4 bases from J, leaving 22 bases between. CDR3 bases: TGTGCCAGCAGCACAGGGTTAGGGCGAGGGGCATACGAGCAGTACTTC. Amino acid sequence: CASSTGLGRGAYEQYF.

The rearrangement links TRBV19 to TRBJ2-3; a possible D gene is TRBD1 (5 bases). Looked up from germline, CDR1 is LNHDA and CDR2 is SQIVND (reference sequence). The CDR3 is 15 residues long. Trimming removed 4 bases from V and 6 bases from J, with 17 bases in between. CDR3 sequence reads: CASSRLQGNVDTQYF. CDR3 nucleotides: TGTGCCAGTAGTAGGTTGCAGGGTAATGTGGATACGCAGTATTTT.

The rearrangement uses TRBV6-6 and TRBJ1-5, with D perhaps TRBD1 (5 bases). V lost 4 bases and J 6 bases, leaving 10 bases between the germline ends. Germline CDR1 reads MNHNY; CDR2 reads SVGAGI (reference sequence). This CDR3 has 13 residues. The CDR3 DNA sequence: TGTGCCAGCAGTTCTGGGGCAGGTCAGCCCCAGCATTTT. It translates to CASSSGAGQPQHF.